This T cell receptor beta chain comes out of a study of CXCR3-negative and CXCR3-positive naive CD8 T cells (dated by TCRdb to between 2018 and 2021). For context, the study as a whole: In total, some 140 million TRB reads were obtained, corresponding to roughly 1.5 +/- 0.3 million reads per library. Diversity and physicochemical repertoire analyses were performed on about a dozen donors pooled from two independent experiments. TRBV-TRBJ cluster analysis included naive subsets from about 5 donors and memory cells from 3 donors.

The cysteine opens and the phenylalanine closes a CDR3 of 12 amino acids. The protein alone is recorded here. CDR1 LGHNA and CDR2 YNFKEQ were looked up in the germline V gene. For each CD8+ T cell subset, flow sorting was done in triplicate, and 300,000 to 350,000 cells per subset went directly into RLT lysis buffer. To keep memory contaminants out, a stringent definition of naive CD8+ T cells was applied: CD45RO-CCR7+CD27+CD95-. Using standard density gradient centrifugation, peripheral blood mononuclear cells were isolated from buffy coats. A FACSAria III was used to flow-sort naive CXCR3-negative and CXCR3-positive CD8+ T cells. An RNeasy Mini Kit was used to extract total RNA from the sorted cells. The instrument was a NextSeq 550. The Human TCR Profiling Kit (MiLaboratory) was used to make UMI-labeled 5' RACE TRB cDNA libraries. cDNA synthesis used the entire amount of extracted RNA, and PCR amplification then used the entire amount of cDNA produced. The libraries were made side by side, with each library going through the same number of PCR cycles. The study's processing was this. About 53,000 +/- 10,000 unique UMI-labeled TRB cDNA molecules per library were extracted with MIGEC and MiXCR, with at least two reads per UMI required. Each library averaged about 38,000 +/- 11,000 functional in-frame TRB CDR3 nucleotide clonotypes without stop codons. After downsampling to 5000 UMI-labeled TRB molecules per sample, diversity metrics such as normalized Shannon-Wiener and Chao1 were calculated in VDJtools. VDJtools computed clonotype-size-weighted physicochemical properties of the central five CDR3 residues: interaction energy, strength, volume and Kidera factor 4. TCRdb reprocessed the reads and assigns one entry to each CDR3 protein sequence, leaving out DNA. The V and J calls and clone size come from TCRdb's table, not from the authors' own analysis. The table for this sample shows 120,000 or so distinct CDR3 sequences. About 0.61% of the sample lies in the top ten.

What the authors observed across the whole study: Compared with CXCR3-negative naive cells, CXCR3-positive naive cells had TRB CDR3s with higher hydrophobicity (lower Kidera factor 4), lower energy, and higher strength and volume indices. Because surface CD5, which is linked to self-reactivity in mice, was comparable between the naive subsets, TCR interaction strength was also inferred from TRB CDR3 physicochemical properties. TRBV-TRBJ usage was similar between naive CXCR3-negative and CXCR3-positive cells from the same donor, while memory cells showed distinct patterns. CXCR3 expression partially decreased after cryopreservation, so most assays used freshly isolated PBMCs. Comparably high repertoire diversity was found in both naive subsets, whereas much lower repertoire diversity was found in memory CD8+ T cells.

Details on this clonotype: Its recognized antigen is unknown.

This receptor was identified in a human donor in good health. Some clones in this sample may be carry-over from other donors' samples. Recombination joined TRBV4-2 with TRBJ2-5. Sequencing input: naive CXCR3+ CD8+ T cells from blood. The cell subset or site label on this specimen signifies: CD45RO-CCR7+CD27+CD95- naive CD8+ T cells expressing CXCR3 (TNR3+). The CDR3 sequence is CASSQDWETQYF.